These 18 T cell receptor beta chains were sequenced from one sample in a study of blood T cell repertoires in COVID-19. Sequenced by immunoSEQ multiplex PCR; TCRdb stores in-frame clones only, minus some. Of 80,000 or so clones listed, 85% are singletons. Specimen: peripheral blood. These receptors were collected from a man between 45 and 60 years old with COVID-19, enrolled during active disease.

J is TRBJ2-7 and V is TRBV19; D remains unclear. Looked up from germline, CDR1 is LNHDA and CDR2 is SQIVND (reference sequence). V lost 4 bases and J 6 bases, leaving 13 bases between the germline ends. The CDR3 contains 13 residues. CDR3 nucleotide sequence: TGTGCCAGTAGTACAGTCTCAGGTTTCGAGCAGTACTTC. It is translated as CASSTVSGFEQYF.

The chain recombines TRBV29-1 with TRBJ2-5; D is uncertain. Trimming took 6 bases from V and 0 from J, leaving 8 bases between them. The CDR3 spans 12 residues. Germline V gene data show CDR1 as SQVTM and CDR2 as ANQGSEA. CDR3 loop: CSVRGYQETQYF. Here the CDR3 DNA reads TGCAGCGTCCGAGGATACCAAGAGACCCAGTACTTC.

The rearrangement uses TRBV28 and TRBJ1-1; D perhaps matches TRBD1 (5 bases). CDR1 MDHEN and CDR2 SYDVKM come from the germline V gene. Trimming shortened V by 3 bases and J by 1 base, and 15 bases separated the two germline ends. The CDR3 loop spans 16 amino acids. CDR3 residues: CASSFVPRQTNTEAFF. The CDR3 DNA follows: TGTGCCAGCAGTTTTGTTCCCCGACAGACGAACACTGAAGCTTTCTTT.

This chain joins TRBV28 and TRBJ2-1; TRBD2 matches at 9 bases. This CDR3 is built from 16 residues. CDR1 and CDR2 from the germline V gene are MDHEN and SYDVKM. The V segment lost 5 bases and the J segment 4 bases; nucleotides outside the gene matches: 9. CDR3 residues: CASSKTPSGAYNEQFF. The CDR3 DNA reads TGTGCCAGCAGTAAAACCCCTAGCGGGGCGTACAATGAGCAGTTCTTC.

CDR3 sequence reads: CASSPRTGKNYGYTF. CDR3 nucleotide sequence: TGTGCCAGCAGCCCAAGGACAGGAAAGAACTATGGCTACACCTTC. The chain recombines TRBV14 with TRBJ1-2, with 7 positions matching TRBD1. This CDR3 is built from 15 residues. Germline V CDR1 and CDR2: SGHDN, FVKESK. After removal of 4 bases from V and 2 bases from J, the junction contained 7 bases not matched to a gene.

The chain employs TRBV6-2 or TRBV6-3 and TRBJ1-1, with D hard to call. The V end lost 5 bases, the J end lost 1 base, and 20 bases lay between the germline ends. Looked up from germline, CDR1 is MNHEY and CDR2 is SVGEGT. This CDR3 is 17 amino acids long. The CDR3 loop reads CASSPRGWPPPNTEAFF. The CDR3 nucleotides read TGTGCCAGCAGTCCCCGAGGTTGGCCGCCGCCGAACACTGAAGCTTTCTTT.

The chain carries TRBV14 and TRBJ1-1, with 7 bases fitting TRBD1. CDR1 SGHDN and CDR2 FVKESK come from the germline V gene. V gave up 4 bases and J gave up 0 bases; unmatched junction bases: 11. The CDR3 is made up of 17 amino acids. CDR3 DNA: TGTGCCAGCAGCCCCACCGGGACAGTTATTATGAACACTGAAGCTTTCTTT. Protein: CASSPTGTVIMNTEAFF. Variable domain in full (rest from reference TRBV14 and TRBJ1-1): EAGVTQFPSHSVIEKGQTVTLRCDPISGHDNLYWYRRVMGKEIKFLLHFVKESKQDESGMPNNRFLAERTGGTYSTLKVQPAELEDSGVYFCASSPTGTVIMNTEAFFGQGTRLTVV.

The gene calls are TRBV11-2 and TRBJ2-7; the D gene is possibly TRBD1 (6 bases). The germline gives CDR1 SGHAT, CDR2 FQNNGV. The CDR3 length is 13 residues. Trimming cost V 5 bases and J 6 bases, with 14 bases left between them. The chain's CDR3 is CASSPGTSAEQYF. CDR3 sequence (DNA): TGTGCCAGCAGCCCCGGGACATCCGCCGAGCAGTACTTC.

This clone was seen only once. The rearrangement joins TRBV5-1 to TRBJ2-1; 8 nucleotides agree with TRBD1. Trimming removed 7 bases from V and 4 bases from J; junction bases left unmatched: 16. The CDR3 has 17 residues. The germline gives CDR1 SGHRS, CDR2 YFSETQ. The CDR3 region has the DNA TGCGCCAGCTACGCGATTCAAGGACAGGGAGAATACAATGAGCAGTTCTTC. This gives the protein CASYAIQGQGEYNEQFF.

The genes are TRBV5-6 and TRBJ2-1; the D is unclear. Looked up from germline, CDR1 is SGHDT and CDR2 is YYEEEE. The CDR3 consists of 13 residues. V was clipped by 1 base and J by 2 bases, with 4 bases between them. The CDR3 bases are TGTGCCAGCAGCTTGAAGCCCTACAATGAGCAGTTCTTC. Residues: CASSLKPYNEQFF.

V and J are TRBV7-9 and TRBJ2-5, with 7 bases matching TRBD2. V was pared by 8 bases and J by 5 bases, with 11 bases of the junction left unmatched. Germline CDR1 SEHNR, CDR2 FQNEAQ (reference sequence). This CDR3 has 14 residues. The CDR3 loop is CASHPERGGETQYF. The CDR3 DNA reads as TGTGCCAGCCACCCTGAGCGGGGCGGGGAGACCCAGTACTTC. Combining the CDR3 with reference TRBV7-9 and TRBJ2-5 gives the whole variable domain DTGVSQNPRHKITKRGQNVTFRCDPISEHNRLYWYRQTLGQGPEFLTYFQNEAQLEKSRLLSDRFSAERPKGSFSTLEIQRTEQGDSAMYLCASHPERGGETQYFGPGTRLLVL.

This chain connects TRBV9 to TRBJ1-1; perhaps TRBD1 as D (6 bases). This CDR3 is built from 15 residues. V was pared by 0 bases and J by 6 bases, with 15 bases between. Germline lookup yields CDR1 SGDLS and CDR2 YYNGEE. Here the CDR3 reads CASSVDGTRQAEAFF. The CDR3 DNA sequence: TGTGCCAGCAGCGTAGATGGGACCCGACAGGCTGAAGCTTTCTTT.

This clone was detected once. J is TRBJ2-3 and V is TRBV2, with D unclear. Trimming took 6 bases from V and 3 from J, leaving 7 bases between them. The V gene's germline CDR1 is SNHLY and CDR2 FYNNEI. CDR3 length: 12 residues. CDR3: CASRHYTDTQYF. The CDR3 nucleotides are TGTGCCAGCAGACACTATACAGATACGCAGTATTTT.

The V gene is TRBV30, the J gene TRBJ2-3; D call uncertain. Germline values: CDR1 GTSNPN, CDR2 SVGIG (reference sequence). CDR3 length: 11 residues. The V end was cut by 4 bases, the J end by 5 bases, with 7 bases between. The chain's CDR3 is CAWMSLDTQYF. The DNA for the CDR3 is TGTGCCTGGATGTCTCTAGATACGCAGTATTTT.

The chain couples TRBV7-9 to TRBJ1-6, with D tentatively TRBD1 (6 bases). This CDR3 has 14 amino acids. Trimming pared 4 bases from V and 8 bases from J, leaving 12 bases between. CDR1 SEHNR and CDR2 FQNEAQ come from the germline V gene (reference sequence). CDR3 amino acids: CASSSLRGHSPLHF. In DNA, the CDR3 is TGTGCCAGCAGCTCCCTCAGGGGACATTCACCCCTCCACTTT.

V usage is TRBV6-5 and J usage is TRBJ1-4; D is unresolved. Trimming pared 2 bases from V and 0 bases from J, leaving 7 bases between. The CDR3 length is 15 residues. The germline gives CDR1 MNHEY, CDR2 SVGAGI. DNA of the CDR3: TGTGCCAGCAGTTACCGGAGAGCAACTAATGAAAAACTGTTTTTT. This gives the protein CASSYRRATNEKLFF.

The chain is built from TRBV2 and TRBJ1-1; 7 bases are a match to TRBD1. The CDR3 runs to 15 residues. The germline gives CDR1 SNHLY, CDR2 FYNNEI. Germline trimming cut 6 bases from V and 6 bases from J; bases unmatched to any gene: 13. The CDR3 coding sequence is TGTGCCAGCAGAGTACAGGGGCCGACCAGTTCTGAAGCTTTCTTT. This codes for CASRVQGPTSSEAFF. Full variable domain (missing parts from reference TRBV2 and TRBJ1-1): EPEVTQTPSHQVTQMGQEVILRCVPISNHLYFYWYRQILGQKVEFLVSFYNNEISEKSEIFDDQFSVERPDGSNFTLKIRSTKLEDSAMYFCASRVQGPTSSEAFFGQGTRLTVV.

CDR3 protein: CASSPRTAEAFF. The CDR3 DNA reads TGTGCCAGCAGCCCAAGGACAGCTGAAGCTTTCTTT. This chain uses TRBV7-8 with TRBJ1-1; D possibly corresponds to TRBD1 (6 bases). CDR3 length: 12 amino acids. Germline V CDR1 and CDR2: SGHVS, FQNEAQ. V was trimmed by 5 bases and J by 6 bases, leaving 10 bases between them. The variable domain in full, completed from reference TRBV7-8 and TRBJ1-1, reads GAGVSQSPRYKVAKRGQDVALRCDPISGHVSLFWYQQALGQGPEFLTYFQNEAQLDKSGLPSDRFFAERPEGSVSTLKIQRTQQEDSAVYLCASSPRTAEAFFGQGTRLTVV.